The 21 T cell receptor beta chains below all came from one sample that was sequenced in a study of cytomegalovirus exposure and HLA in healthy donors. The PCR employed 60 Vbeta primers together with 13 Jbeta primers. Some clones are missing from TCRdb's copy, which holds only in-frame ones; the method was immunoSEQ multiplex PCR. This table holds 250,000 to 350,000 clones, 86% found once. Input material: PBMCs. These receptors originate from a man aged 35-49 years in good health and CMV-seropositive.

This chain links TRBV6-1 with TRBJ2-1, with D perhaps matching TRBD2 (5 bases). Germline V lookup: CDR1 MNHNS, CDR2 SASEGT. The CDR3 sequence is 13 residues long. V was cut by 2 bases and J by 8 bases, with 10 bases left in between. The CDR3 sequence: CASSETSLYEQFF. In DNA form, the CDR3 reads TGTGCCAGCAGTGAAACTAGTCTCTATGAGCAGTTCTTC.

The chain has TRBV27 and TRBJ2-3, with D perhaps TRBD1 (5 bases). Germline CDR1 MNHEY, CDR2 SMNVEV (reference sequence). The CDR3 spans 13 residues. V lost 1 base and J 6 bases, leaving 8 bases between the germline ends. The CDR3 reads CASSLYRLDTQYF. CDR3 nucleotides: TGTGCCAGCAGTTTATACAGGCTCGATACGCAGTATTTT.

Note on this clone: Additional DNA sequences in this sample encode the identical CDR3. The V gene is TRBV5-1, the J gene TRBJ2-3; the D is unclear. With 4 bases removed from V and 0 bases from J, the gap between germline ends came to 9 bases. Per the germline V gene, CDR1 is SGHRS and CDR2 is YFSETQ. This CDR3 comprises 14 residues. The CDR3 is CASSLPGSTDTQYF. The CDR3 DNA is TGCGCCAGCAGCCTTCCCGGGAGCACAGATACGCAGTATTTT.

This chain uses TRBV28 with TRBJ2-1, with D possibly TRBD2 on 5 matching bases. The germline V gene has CDR1 MDHEN and CDR2 SYDVKM. The germline V and J ends were trimmed by 10 bases and 3 bases, with 19 bases remaining between them. The CDR3 has 15 amino acids. In DNA form, the CDR3 reads TGTGCCACCTATCCGCGATGGGCGGGCTACAATGAGCAGTTCTTC. Translation gives CATYPRWAGYNEQFF.

The V gene is TRBV7-9, the J gene TRBJ1-1; possibly TRBD1 for D (6 bases). The CDR3 extends over 14 amino acids. Between the trimmed V and J ends, which lost 5 bases and 3 bases, there was a span of 13 bases. Germline loops: CDR1 SEHNR, CDR2 FQNEAQ (reference sequence). The CDR3 region is CASSRQGRDTEAFF. The CDR3 bases are TGTGCCAGCAGCCGCCAGGGGAGGGACACTGAAGCTTTCTTT.

The gene calls are TRBV4-2 and TRBJ2-1, with D maybe TRBD1 (5 bases). This CDR3 comprises 14 residues. Trimming took off 8 bases at V and 2 bases at J, with 13 bases between the two ends. Germline-derived CDR1 and CDR2 are LGHNA and YNFKEQ. Written as DNA, the CDR3 is TGTGCCAGCGGACACTCACAGCCCTACAATGAGCAGTTCTTC. This sequence encodes CASGHSQPYNEQFF.

The V gene is TRBV7-9, the J gene TRBJ2-2; a weak D match, TRBD2 (7 bases). CDR3 length: 15 amino acids. V dropped 6 bases and J dropped 1 base, with 12 bases sitting between them. CDR1 and CDR2 from the germline V gene are SEHNR and FQNEAQ (reference sequence). The DNA for the CDR3 is TGTGCCAGCAGACCTAGGGGGGGGAACACCGGGGAGCTGTTTTTT. It specifies CASRPRGGNTGELFF.

This chain links TRBV2 with TRBJ2-7; 13 positions match TRBD2. V trimming: 6 bases; J trimming: 2 bases; junction bases outside the gene matches: 4. Per germline, CDR1 SNHLY and CDR2 FYNNEI. The length of the CDR3 is 15 residues. DNA for the CDR3: TGTGCCAGCAGGACCGGGACTAGCGGGGCCTACGAGCAGTACTTC. It is translated as CASRTGTSGAYEQYF. Together with reference TRBV2 and TRBJ2-7, the CDR3 gives the full variable domain: EPEVTQTPSHQVTQMGQEVILRCVPISNHLYFYWYRQILGQKVEFLVSFYNNEISEKSEIFDDQFSVERPDGSNFTLKIRSTKLEDSAMYFCASRTGTSGAYEQYFGPGTRLTVT.

This chain uses TRBV28 with TRBJ1-1; D gene uncertain. V shed 4 bases and J shed 3 bases, with 6 bases lying between them. There are 12 residues in the CDR3. From germline, CDR1 is MDHEN and CDR2 SYDVKM. CDR3: CASSSRYTEAFF. CDR3 nucleotides: TGTGCCAGCAGTTCCAGGTACACTGAAGCTTTCTTT.

This rearrangement joins TRBV5-1 to TRBJ2-7; 8 nucleotides agree with TRBD1. CDR1 and CDR2 (germline): SGHRS, YFSETQ. The CDR3 extends over 14 amino acids. V trimming: 4 bases; J trimming: 4 bases; junction bases outside the gene matches: 7. The CDR3 nucleotides read TGCGCCAGCAGCCATCCGGGACAGGAATACGAGCAGTACTTC. It codes for CASSHPGQEYEQYF.

The chain links TRBV6-5 to TRBJ2-2, with TRBD2 identical over 9 bases. There are 16 residues in the CDR3. Per germline, CDR1 MNHEY and CDR2 SVGAGI. Trimming cost V 0 bases and J 3 bases; bases outside gene matches: 2. The CDR3 coding sequence is TGTGCCAGCAGTTACTCGGGACTAGCAGACACCGGGGAGCTGTTTTTT. Translating it yields CASSYSGLADTGELFF.

This rearrangement joins TRBV19 to TRBJ2-3; weak D call: TRBD1 (6 bases). Looked up from germline, CDR1 is LNHDA and CDR2 is SQIVND (reference sequence). CDR3 length: 14 amino acids. Trimming removed 5 bases at V and 3 bases at J, with 12 bases between. DNA of the CDR3: TGTGCCAGTAGTCGACAGGCCTCGACAGATACGCAGTATTTT. Encoded protein: CASSRQASTDTQYF.

CDR3 in amino acids: CASSVTGNQPQHF. CDR3 DNA sequence: TGTGCCAGTAGTGTGACAGGGAATCAGCCCCAGCATTTT. The chain uses TRBV19 and TRBJ1-5; 7 bases align to TRBD1. Germline values: CDR1 LNHDA, CDR2 SQIVND (reference sequence). This CDR3 spans 13 amino acids. Trimming cost V 5 bases and J 4 bases; bases outside gene matches: 2.

This clone was detected once. The chain carries TRBV7-8 and TRBJ2-7; perhaps TRBD2 as D (5 bases). The CDR3 spans 12 residues. Germline V CDR1 and CDR2: SGHVS, FQNEAQ. V was shortened by 4 bases and J by 6 bases, with 10 bases between the two germline ends. CDR3 sequence (DNA): TGTGCCAGCAGCTGGCGGGTCGGCGAGCAGTACTTC. Protein sequence: CASSWRVGEQYF.

V and J are TRBV6-7 and TRBJ1-2; D is unclear. TRBV6-7 is an open reading frame, and its role is uncertain. The V end lost 2 bases, the J end lost 6 bases, and 16 bases lay between the germline ends. The CDR3 sequence is 15 residues long. CDR3 sequence: CASSYPPGEEDGYTF. The CDR3, as DNA: TGTGCCAGCAGTTACCCCCCCGGCGAGGAGGATGGCTACACCTTC.

There are a few counts of this clone. V and J are TRBV6-5 and TRBJ2-7; 7 positions match TRBD1. CDR3 length: 15 residues. V shed 2 bases and J 3 bases; nucleotides not matched to a gene: 7. Looked up from germline, CDR1 is MNHEY and CDR2 is SVGAGI. This CDR3 reads CASSYVRGPHYEQYF. The CDR3 nucleotides are TGTGCCAGCAGTTACGTAAGGGGGCCTCACTACGAGCAGTACTTC.

This clone appeared once. The rearrangement joins TRBV5-4 to TRBJ2-3, with 10 bases aligning to TRBD2. CDR3 length: 16 amino acids. The ends lost 3 bases at V and 2 bases at J; junction bases unmatched: 6. CDR1 SGHNT and CDR2 YYREEE come from the germline V gene (reference sequence). The CDR3 nucleotides are TGTGCCAGCAGCTCCGGACTAGCGGTGATCACAGATACGCAGTATTTT. Amino acids: CASSSGLAVITDTQYF.

The CDR3 region is CASSSPTSGRDSEQFF. CDR3 coding DNA: TGTGCCAGCAGCTCCCCCACTAGCGGGAGGGATAGTGAGCAGTTCTTC. The chain uses TRBV5-4 and TRBJ2-1; 13 bases are a match to TRBD2. Trimming took 3 bases from V and 9 from J; bases not matched to a gene: 9. The CDR3 is 16 amino acids. The germline V gene has CDR1 SGHNT and CDR2 YYREEE (reference sequence).

The chain joins TRBV15 to TRBJ2-7, with 10 positions matching TRBD1. This CDR3 comprises 15 residues. Looked up from germline, CDR1 is LNHNV and CDR2 is YYDKDF (reference sequence). Trimming took 0 bases from V and 7 from J; bases not matched to a gene: 6. CDR3 loop: CATSRDGTGALEQYF. In DNA form, the CDR3 reads TGTGCCACCAGCAGAGACGGGACAGGGGCCTTGGAGCAGTACTTC.

This sequence joins TRBV2 and TRBJ2-7, with 11 bases lining up with TRBD2. Trimming cost V 6 bases and J 7 bases; bases outside gene matches: 11. The length of the CDR3 is 15 residues. CDR1 and CDR2 from the germline V gene are SNHLY and FYNNEI. The CDR3 here is CASRTLAGGLWEQYF. Here the CDR3 DNA reads TGTGCCAGCAGGACCCTAGCGGGAGGTTTGTGGGAGCAGTACTTC.

The genes are TRBV10-3 and TRBJ2-7, with TRBD2 matching over 7 bases. The CDR3 spans 14 residues. CDR1 ENHRY and CDR2 SYGVKD come from the germline V gene. V lost 4 bases to trimming and J lost 6 bases; unmatched junction nucleotides: 9. In nucleotides, the CDR3 is TGTGCCATCAGTGTTAGCGGGCCAGACTCCGAGCAGTACTTC. Its protein product is CAISVSGPDSEQYF.